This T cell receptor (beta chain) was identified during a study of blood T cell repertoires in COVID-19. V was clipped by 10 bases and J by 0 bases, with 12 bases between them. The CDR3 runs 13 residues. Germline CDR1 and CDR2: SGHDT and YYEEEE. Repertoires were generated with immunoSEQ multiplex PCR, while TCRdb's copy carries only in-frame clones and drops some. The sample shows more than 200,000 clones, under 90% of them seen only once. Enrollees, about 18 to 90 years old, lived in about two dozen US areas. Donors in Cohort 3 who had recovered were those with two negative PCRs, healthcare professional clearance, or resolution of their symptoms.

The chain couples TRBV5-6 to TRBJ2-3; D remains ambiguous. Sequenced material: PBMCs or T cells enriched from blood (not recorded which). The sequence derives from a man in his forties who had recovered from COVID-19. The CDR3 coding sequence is TGTGCCTGCGGCCGGGTTAGCACAGATACGCAGTATTTT. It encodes CACGRVSTDTQYF.